This entry describes one TCR beta chain. The antigen is unknown. Per-sample PBMC isolation yielded at least 6.5 million cells. With V trimmed by 3 bases and J by 0 bases, 7 bases remained unmatched. The CDR3 sequence is 17 residues long. From germline, CDR1 is KGHSH and CDR2 LQKENI. A second about 6 to 12 cycle PCR used barcoded and J-beta primers. TCRdb itself ran the 5' RACE reads through MiXCR, one entry per CDR3 protein. The sample yields 700,000 or so distinct CDR3 sequences, 20% to 25% seen once. These data originate in a study of blood T cells in healthy people across ages. Study context: Template switching captured about one barcoded beta molecule per two T cells. Findings and caveats of the study: Versus aged donors, long-lived donors had higher diversity and more naive CD4+ cells. Getting older went along with TCR beta diversity per million T cells dropping roughly linearly.

This receptor was identified in a man in his 70s in good health. Sample: blood. The rearrangement joins TRBV18 to TRBJ2-4; the match to TRBD1 covers 8 bases. CDR3 residues: CASSPPGQDIAKNIQYF. The CDR3 DNA is TGTGCCAGCTCACCTCCGGGACAGGATATAGCCAAAAACATTCAGTACTTC.